This T cell receptor beta chain was identified during a study of T cell repertoires in cytomegalovirus infection. In germline, CDR1 is SEHNR, CDR2 FQNEAQ (reference sequence). Trimming at V came to 4 bases and at J to 6 bases, leaving 2 bases not matched to a gene. The CDR3 is made up of 13 amino acids. MiXCR, run by TCRdb on the reads, gives a single entry per CDR3 protein. The data hold about 360,000 distinct CDR3 sequences, with 15% to 20% observed a single time. This clonotype has at least ten counts. The chain carries TRBV7-9 and TRBJ1-2; 10 bases are shared with TRBD1. Sequenced sample: PBMCs. This TCR was sampled from a human donor in good health (CMV status not recorded). Some clones in this sample may be carry-over from other donors' samples. The CDR3 here is CASSWTGGHGYTF. CDR3 in DNA: TGTGCCAGCAGCTGGACAGGGGGTCATGGCTACACCTTC. Complete variable domain (other parts from reference TRBV7-9 and TRBJ1-2): DTGVSQNPRHKITKRGQNVTFRCDPISEHNRLYWYRQTLGQGPEFLTYFQNEAQLEKSRLLSDRFSAERPKGSFSTLEIQRTEQGDSAMYLCASSWTGGHGYTFGSGTRLTVV.